The 23 T cell receptor beta chains below were found in one sample sequenced in a study of blood T cell repertoires in COVID-19. This table comes from immunoSEQ multiplex PCR, and its TCRdb copy is limited to in-frame clones, with some not included. This table has 150,000 to 200,000 clones, around 92% appearing once. Specimen: peripheral blood. Source of these receptors: a man aged 30 to 45 with COVID-19, enrolled during active disease.

V usage is TRBV5-6 and J usage is TRBJ2-3; 11 bases fit TRBD2. This CDR3 spans 16 amino acids. CDR1 and CDR2 (germline): SGHDT, YYEEEE. V lost 0 bases to trimming and J lost 4 bases; unmatched junction nucleotides: 4. The CDR3 here is CASSLGLAGGSDTQYF. The CDR3, as DNA: TGTGCCAGCAGCTTGGGCCTAGCGGGGGGCTCAGATACGCAGTATTTT.

This chain uses TRBV7-9 with TRBJ1-5; no definite D call. CDR1 and CDR2 (germline): SEHNR, FQNEAQ (reference sequence). Trimming cost V 7 bases and J 5 bases, with 12 bases left between them. The CDR3 is made up of 13 amino acids. The CDR3 region is CASTHGLDQPQHF. CDR3 DNA sequence: TGTGCCAGCACCCACGGCCTAGATCAGCCCCAGCATTTT.

J is TRBJ2-2 and V is TRBV7-2; D is possibly TRBD1 (6 bases). The V gene lost 5 bases and the J gene lost 1 base, with 14 bases spanning the gap. The germline V gene has CDR1 SGHTA and CDR2 FQGNSA. CDR3 length equals 16 residues. The CDR3 nucleotides read TGTGCCAGCAGCCTGATCGGACAGATGAACACCGGGGAGCTGTTTTTT. This gives the protein CASSLIGQMNTGELFF.

V usage is TRBV30 and J usage is TRBJ1-1, with D uncertain. Germline values: CDR1 GTSNPN, CDR2 SVGIG (reference sequence). V lost 2 bases and J 0 bases, leaving 7 bases between the germline ends. The CDR3 extends over 13 amino acids. The CDR3 sequence is CAWSPTVNTEAFF. Written as DNA, the CDR3 is TGTGCCTGGAGTCCCACAGTGAACACTGAAGCTTTCTTT.

This chain connects TRBV9 to TRBJ2-1; the D gene is possibly TRBD1 (5 bases). Trimming removed 3 bases from V and 0 bases from J, with 16 bases in between. This CDR3 comprises 17 residues. Per germline, CDR1 SGDLS and CDR2 YYNGEE. The CDR3: CASSGLDGQPSYNEQFF. In DNA, the CDR3 is TGTGCCAGCAGCGGGTTAGACGGACAACCCTCCTACAATGAGCAGTTCTTC.

This clone was counted once. V gene TRBV6-6 combines with J gene TRBJ2-5, with 7 bases aligning to TRBD1. Germline trimming cut 6 bases from V and 5 bases from J; bases unmatched to any gene: 9. CDR3 size: 14 residues. The germline V gene encodes CDR1 MNHNY and CDR2 SVGAGI (reference sequence). CDR3 amino acids: CASSNPGGSETQYF. The CDR3 coding sequence is TGTGCCAGCAGCAATCCAGGGGGATCGGAGACCCAGTACTTC.

This chain joins TRBV4-1 and TRBJ1-1; weak D call: TRBD1 (5 bases). The CDR3 sequence is 18 residues long. CDR1 and CDR2 from the germline V gene are MGHRA and YSYEKL. V gave up 0 bases and J gave up 3 bases, with 20 bases separating them. The CDR3 is CASSQEIPGNIGDTEAFF. CDR3 DNA: TGCGCCAGCAGCCAAGAAATCCCAGGGAATATTGGGGACACTGAAGCTTTCTTT.

The J gene is TRBJ2-1, the V gene TRBV7-9; D may be TRBD2 (5 bases). The CDR3 is 17 amino acids. Germline CDR1 reads SEHNR; CDR2 reads FQNEAQ (reference sequence). V gave up 1 base and J gave up 0 bases, with 13 bases separating them. The CDR3 reads CASSLGTGMGSYNEQFF. The CDR3 nucleotides read TGTGCCAGCAGCTTAGGTACGGGAATGGGCTCCTACAATGAGCAGTTCTTC.

The chain recombines TRBV27 with TRBJ1-5; TRBD1 might be the D (5 bases). This CDR3 region has 14 residues. Per the germline V gene, CDR1 is MNHEY and CDR2 is SMNVEV (reference sequence). Trimming shortened V by 6 bases and J by 6 bases, and 15 bases separated the two germline ends. CDR3 nucleotide sequence: TGTGCCAGCAGCTTGGTCACAGGTTTTCAGCCCCAGCATTTT. This gives the protein CASSLVTGFQPQHF.

The chain is built from TRBV9 and TRBJ1-2; TRBD1 is a possible D gene (5 bases). The germline CDR1 and CDR2 sequences are SGDLS and YYNGEE. This CDR3 has 13 residues. Trimming removed 0 bases at V and 8 bases at J, with 11 bases between. CDR3 coding DNA: TGTGCCAGCAGCGTAGTTTCAGGGTGGGGCTACACCTTC. Translated: CASSVVSGWGYTF.

The chain is built from TRBV6-2 or TRBV6-3 and TRBJ1-6, with D uncertain. The CDR3 loop spans 17 amino acids. CDR1 is MNHEY and CDR2 is SVGEGT in the germline V gene. V was trimmed by 2 bases and J by 3 bases, leaving 14 bases between them. The chain's CDR3 is CASSYGGSRVYNSPLHF. In nucleotides, the CDR3 is TGTGCCAGCAGTTACGGCGGGTCACGAGTCTATAATTCACCCCTCCACTTT.

V is TRBV28 and J is TRBJ2-5; 10 bases are shared with TRBD2. V trimming: 3 bases; J trimming: 5 bases; junction bases outside the gene matches: 9. CDR1 MDHEN and CDR2 SYDVKM come from the germline V gene. The CDR3 runs 16 residues. CDR3 sequence reads: CASSFSSGRVGETQYF. The DNA of the CDR3 is TGTGCCAGCAGTTTTTCGAGCGGGAGGGTAGGGGAGACCCAGTACTTC.

This rearrangement joins TRBV19 to TRBJ2-2; 11 bases are shared with TRBD2. CDR1 and CDR2 (germline): LNHDA, SQIVND (reference sequence). This CDR3 spans 17 amino acids. The ends lost 2 bases at V and 6 bases at J; junction bases unmatched: 8. The CDR3 is CASSIRLAGPRPGELFF. As DNA, the CDR3 is TGTGCCAGTAGTATAAGACTAGCGGGACCCCGTCCCGGGGAGCTGTTTTTT.

This clone was observed a single time. This chain uses TRBV19 with TRBJ2-7; a weak D match, TRBD1 (5 bases). The CDR3 consists of 11 residues. V lost 5 bases and J lost 3, with 5 bases in between. Germline CDR1 is LNHDA and CDR2 is SQIVND (reference sequence). CDR3 coding DNA: TGTGCCAGTAGTGACAGCTACGAGCAGTACTTC. This sequence encodes CASSDSYEQYF.

On this clone: This specimen includes other DNA sequences encoding the same CDR3. The J gene is TRBJ1-1, the V gene TRBV5-1; D remains ambiguous. Germline V gene lookup returns CDR1 SGHRS and CDR2 YFSETQ. The CDR3 totals 14 residues. The germline V and J ends were trimmed by 0 bases and 1 base, with 7 bases remaining between them. Here the CDR3 reads CASSLGRANTEAFF. CDR3 coding DNA: TGCGCCAGCAGCTTGGGGCGGGCGAACACTGAAGCTTTCTTT.

The gene calls are TRBV6-1 and TRBJ1-3; 8 nucleotides align to TRBD1. Per the germline V gene, CDR1 is MNHNS and CDR2 is SASEGT. Trimming at V came to 4 bases and at J to 2 bases, leaving 16 bases not matched to a gene. The CDR3 has 19 amino acids. The CDR3 nucleotides read TGTGCCAGCAGTGCTGGATTTTGGACAGGGTATCGAACTGGAAACACCATATATTTT. Encoded protein: CASSAGFWTGYRTGNTIYF.

The rearrangement uses TRBV5-5 and TRBJ2-7; 7 bases line up with TRBD1. Per the germline V gene, CDR1 is SGHKS and CDR2 is YYEKEE (reference sequence). J lost 2 bases, V lost 3 bases, and 5 bases had no gene match. The CDR3 has 14 residues. This CDR3 is CASSWGRGPYEQYF. In nucleotides, the CDR3 is TGTGCCAGCAGCTGGGGAAGGGGGCCCTACGAGCAGTACTTC.

The chain uses TRBV5-1 and TRBJ2-7; 7 nucleotides align to TRBD2. The CDR3 runs to 15 residues. The V gene's germline CDR1 is SGHRS and CDR2 YFSETQ. V gave up 0 bases and J gave up 5 bases; unmatched junction bases: 8. The CDR3 DNA is TGCGCCAGCAGCTTGGTGGGGAGCGGGGACCACGAGCAGTACTTC. Its protein is CASSLVGSGDHEQYF. Filled out from reference TRBV5-1 and TRBJ2-7, the complete variable domain reads KAGVTQTPRYLIKTRGQQVTLSCSPISGHRSVSWYQQTPGQGLQFLFEYFSETQRNKGNFPGRFSGRQFSNSRSEMNVSTLELGDSALYLCASSLVGSGDHEQYFGPGTRLTVT.

The rearrangement uses TRBV6-5 and TRBJ1-1; D may be TRBD1 (5 bases). The V gene lost 6 bases and the J gene lost 0 bases, with 8 bases spanning the gap. Germline V lookup: CDR1 MNHEY, CDR2 SVGAGI. The CDR3 runs to 13 residues. This CDR3 reads CASSRQMNTEAFF. CDR3 nucleotides: TGTGCCAGCAGCAGACAGATGAACACTGAAGCTTTCTTT.

In DNA form, the CDR3 reads TGTGCCAGCAGCCTCGTTATCGGGACAGATTTCAATCAGCCCCAGCATTTT. It yields the protein CASSLVIGTDFNQPQHF. The V and J genes are TRBV5-6 and TRBJ1-5; 7 bases match TRBD1. Germline V gene data show CDR1 as SGHDT and CDR2 as YYEEEE. The CDR3 consists of 17 residues. V shed 4 bases and J 3 bases; nucleotides not matched to a gene: 13.

This clone was counted a few times. The rearrangement links TRBV6-2 or TRBV6-3 to TRBJ1-2; no definite D call. V was trimmed by 4 bases and J by 5 bases, leaving 11 bases between them. The CDR3 length is 13 residues. In germline, CDR1 is MNHEY, CDR2 SVGEGT. CDR3 coding DNA: TGTGCCAGCAGTTTTGACAACTCTTATGGCTACACCTTC. Its translation is CASSFDNSYGYTF.

The gene calls are TRBV6-5 and TRBJ1-1; D is perhaps TRBD1 (5 bases). Germline CDR1 is MNHEY and CDR2 is SVGAGI. The CDR3 is 14 residues long. V lost 7 bases to trimming and J lost 0 bases, with 12 bases between them. DNA for the CDR3: TGTGCCAGCACCTTCCGACAGATGAACACTGAAGCTTTCTTT. Protein product: CASTFRQMNTEAFF.

The chain carries TRBV3-1 (or the pseudogene TRBV3-2) and TRBJ1-3, with unresolved D. The germline CDR1 and CDR2 sequences are LGHDT and YNNKEL (reference sequence). CDR3 length equals 14 residues. V lost 1 base and J 8 bases, leaving 12 bases between the germline ends. CDR3 DNA: TGTGCCAGCAGCCAAGTCACCGGGAAAGACACCATATATTTT. Translation gives CASSQVTGKDTIYF.